This paragraph covers one T cell receptor beta chain sequence. The authors ran a second PCR of about 6 to 11 cycles using a sample-barcoded 5' primer and a J-beta primer mix. TCRdb analysed the 5' RACE reads with MiXCR anew, one entry per CDR3 protein. The table has about 730,000 distinct CDR3 sequences, approximately 43% seen once. There were healthy Caucasian individuals from Russia, aged about 6 to 95, serving as donors. These data are taken from a study of blood T cells in healthy people across ages. Deletions cut 5 bases from V and 6 bases from J, with 13 bases between. This CDR3 has 14 amino acids. CDR1 is PRHDT, CDR2 FYEKMQ, per germline (reference sequence).

Specimen: blood. The V call is TRBV13, the J call TRBJ2-2; the D gene is possibly TRBD1 (6 bases). The source is a woman aged 55 to 70 in good health. The CDR3 nucleotides are TGTGCCAGCAGCACCGGGACACAATCCGGGGAGCTGTTTTTT. As protein: CASSTGTQSGELFF.